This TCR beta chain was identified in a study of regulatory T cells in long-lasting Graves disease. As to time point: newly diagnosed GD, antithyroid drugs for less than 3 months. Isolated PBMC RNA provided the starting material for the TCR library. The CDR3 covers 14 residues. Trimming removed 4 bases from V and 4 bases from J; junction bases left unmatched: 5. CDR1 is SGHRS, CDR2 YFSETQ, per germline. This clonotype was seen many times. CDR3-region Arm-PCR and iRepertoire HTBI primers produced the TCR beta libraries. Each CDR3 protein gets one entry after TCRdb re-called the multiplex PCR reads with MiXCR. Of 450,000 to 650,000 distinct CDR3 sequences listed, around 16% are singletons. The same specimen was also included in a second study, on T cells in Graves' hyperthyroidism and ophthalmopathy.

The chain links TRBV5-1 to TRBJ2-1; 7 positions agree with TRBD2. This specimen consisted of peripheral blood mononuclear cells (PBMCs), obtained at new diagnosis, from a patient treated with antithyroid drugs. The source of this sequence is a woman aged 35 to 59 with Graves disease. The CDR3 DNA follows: TGCGCCAGCAGCGGGGGGGGTGGATACAATGAGCAGTTCTTC. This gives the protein CASSGGGGYNEQFF.